The source of this T cell receptor beta chain is a study of identical twins. The sample holds a few counts of this clonotype. With 4 bases removed from V and 4 bases from J, the gap between germline ends came to 10 bases. This CDR3 is built from 14 residues. Per germline, CDR1 SGHTA and CDR2 FQGNSA. TCRdb reanalysed the 5' RACE reads using MiXCR and keeps one entry per CDR3 protein. The table has some 590,000 distinct CDR3 sequences, 9% to 10% seen once; the top ten hold approximately 3%. These sequences were also reported in another study, on yellow fever vaccine responses in identical twins.

The sequencing input was PBMCs. The receptor was isolated from a woman between 18 and 29 years old in good health. The V gene is TRBV7-2, the J gene TRBJ1-4; D is unclear. The CDR3 is CASSSTPNNEKLFF. In DNA, the CDR3 is TGTGCCAGCAGCTCGACCCCTAATAATGAAAAACTGTTTTTT. Together with reference TRBV7-2 and TRBJ1-4, the CDR3 gives the full variable domain: GAGVSQSPSNKVTEKGKDVELRCDPISGHTALYWYRQSLGQGLEFLIYFQGNSAPDKSGLPSDRFSAERTGGSVSTLTIQRTQQEDSAVYLCASSSTPNNEKLFFGSGTQLSVL.